This TCR beta chain originates from a study of blood T cell repertoires in COVID-19. Study at large: PBMCs, B-cell-depleted T cells, or T cells were the source of the cDNA or gDNA that made up the material.

V lost 5 bases and J lost 5; bases outside the gene matches: 8. The CDR3 totals 14 residues. Germline V lookup: CDR1 MNHEY, CDR2 SVGAGI. Per the original data handling: From reference gene primer amplification, estimates of nucleated cell counts were derived. The assay was immunoSEQ multiplex PCR, and TCRdb's table has in-frame clones only and misses some. D and trimming come from the DNA, and the V and J calls and clone size come from that table. The data show 300,000 to 400,000 clones, with 90% to 95% seen just once and 2.5% to 4% held by the top ten. The gene calls are TRBV6-5 and TRBJ1-2, with TRBD1 matching over 7 bases. The sequenced sample consisted of peripheral blood. The clonotype was recovered from a woman aged 18-29 years who had recovered from COVID-19. CDR3 nucleotide sequence: TGTGCCAGCAGTCTAACAGGGGTTCGGTATGGCTACACCTTC. Protein: CASSLTGVRYGYTF.